These 9 T cell receptor beta chains were sequenced from one sample in a study of blood T cell repertoires in COVID-19. Libraries were prepared by immunoSEQ multiplex PCR; TCRdb keeps only in-frame clonotypes and omits some of them. The table lists 220,000 or so clones, around 83% of them singletons. The sample consisted of peripheral blood. All receptors derive from a woman aged 45-60 years with COVID-19, enrolled during active disease.

This chain connects TRBV11-2 to TRBJ2-7; D remains unclear. The CDR3 length is 14 residues. Trimming left V 3 bases short and J 1 base short, with 10 bases between. Looked up from germline, CDR1 is SGHAT and CDR2 is FQNNGV. DNA of the CDR3: TGTGCCAGCAGCTTGAAGTACCAGTCCTACGAGCAGTACGTC. Its translation: CASSLKYQSYEQYV.

A single count supports this clone. The chain combines TRBV3-1 (or the pseudogene TRBV3-2) with TRBJ2-7; 7 bases are a match to TRBD1. The CDR3 loop spans 14 amino acids. Germline assignment: CDR1 LGHDT and CDR2 YNNKEL (reference sequence). Unmatched junction bases numbered 4, after V lost 2 bases and J lost 3 bases. CDR3 sequence (DNA): TGTGCCAGCAGCCAAAACAGGGGTGTCTACGAGCAGTACTTC. Translating it yields CASSQNRGVYEQYF.

This clone showed up just a few times. The rearrangement uses TRBV7-2 and TRBJ1-2; TRBD1 agrees at 7 bases. Trimming removed 3 bases from V and 7 bases from J; junction bases left unmatched: 5. The CDR3 has 13 residues. Germline V gene lookup returns CDR1 SGHTA and CDR2 FQGNSA. The CDR3 spells CASSFDRVLGYTF. In DNA form, the CDR3 reads TGTGCCAGCAGCTTTGACAGGGTGCTTGGCTACACCTTC.

The rearrangement joins TRBV28 to TRBJ2-6; D is perhaps TRBD1 (6 bases). The V end lost 5 bases, the J end lost 0 bases, and 17 bases lay between the germline ends. The CDR3 consists of 18 residues. The V gene's germline CDR1 is MDHEN and CDR2 SYDVKM. The CDR3 is CASSPQPLGHSGANVLTF. The CDR3 DNA follows: TGTGCCAGCAGTCCCCAACCTCTGGGACACTCTGGGGCCAACGTCCTGACTTTC.

CDR3 sequence: CASSLMLISTDTQYF. The CDR3 coding sequence is TGTGCCAGCAGCTTAATGTTAATCAGTACAGATACGCAGTATTTT. J is TRBJ2-3 and V is TRBV7-2; no definite D call. CDR1 SGHTA and CDR2 FQGNSA come from the germline V gene. The CDR3 is made up of 15 amino acids. Trimming pared 2 bases from V and 3 bases from J, leaving 12 bases between.

V is TRBV14 and J is TRBJ2-3, with D maybe TRBD1 (5 bases). The CDR3 spans 13 residues. CDR1 and CDR2 from the germline V gene are SGHDN and FVKESK. The ends were cut back, 4 bases at V and 6 bases at J, with 11 bases in the middle. The chain's CDR3 is CASSPLRVDTQYF. CDR3 coding DNA: TGTGCCAGCAGCCCCCTCAGGGTGGATACGCAGTATTTT. The complete variable domain, with remaining parts taken from reference TRBV14 and TRBJ2-3, reads EAGVTQFPSHSVIEKGQTVTLRCDPISGHDNLYWYRRVMGKEIKFLLHFVKESKQDESGMPNNRFLAERTGGTYSTLKVQPAELEDSGVYFCASSPLRVDTQYFGPGTRLTVL.

The CDR3: CASSLSVPRDRRGNTIYF. The DNA of the CDR3 is TGTGCCAGCAGTTTATCGGTTCCTAGGGACAGGCGGGGAAACACCATATATTTT. This chain uses TRBV28 with TRBJ1-3; 8 nucleotides line up with TRBD1. The CDR3 runs 18 residues. The germline V gene encodes CDR1 MDHEN and CDR2 SYDVKM. The V segment lost 1 base and the J segment 4 bases; nucleotides outside the gene matches: 12.

The chain links TRBV30 to TRBJ2-3; 9 bases are shared with TRBD2. The length of the CDR3 is 15 residues. Germline lookup yields CDR1 GTSNPN and CDR2 SVGIG (reference sequence). Trimming removed 0 bases from V and 4 bases from J; junction bases left unmatched: 5. DNA of the CDR3: TGTGCCTGGAGTGTTTTGCGGGGGGGACCAGATACGCAGTATTTT. Its protein product is CAWSVLRGGPDTQYF.

This chain joins TRBV19 and TRBJ1-1; 8 bases are shared with TRBD1. With 3 bases clipped from V and 5 bases from J, the junction kept 5 bases outside the gene matches. In germline, CDR1 is LNHDA, CDR2 SQIVND (reference sequence). This CDR3 spans 14 amino acids. CDR3 protein: CASSMLQGGTEAFF. Here the CDR3 DNA reads TGTGCCAGTAGTATGCTACAGGGGGGGACTGAAGCTTTCTTT.